This TCR beta chain was recovered during a study of patients and donors after allogeneic stem cell transplantation (dated by TCRdb to about 2020). This clonotype has just a few counts. Its target antigen remains unknown. Base-call qualities are not available, and no considerably larger clone is one nucleotide away. Library preparation was by RT-PCR. The reads were generated on a NextSeq 550. TCRdb applied fastp at Q25 and MiXCR to the public reads, then kept only in-frame beta chains. Every distinct CDR3 protein forms one entry, paired with its most common genes and DNA. In all, the sample holds 17,000 or so distinct CDR3 sequences, and under 30% of those were seen once. The ten largest clones take up more than 30% of the sample. The CDR3, cysteine through phenylalanine, is 17 amino acids long. The kept DNA is CDR3 alone, 51 bases in frame from the first base. The germline V gene encodes CDR1 DFQATT and CDR2 SNEGSKA (reference sequence). V is cut by 0 bases and J by 0 bases, and the space between the germline ends is 15 bases.

The sample comprised blood, either unsorted or a sorted T cell fraction (not recorded which). The V gene is TRBV20-1 and the J gene is TRBJ1-5; the D segment cannot be called with confidence. The source of this sequence is a human donor who was either an allogeneic HSCT recipient or a stem cell or donor lymphocyte infusion donor (not recorded which). It is not recorded whose cells these are; they may come from a transplant donor. The DNA reads TGCAGTGCTAGAGAGAGAGCTCCGGAGGGTAGCAATCAGCCCCAGCATTTT. It is translated as CSARERAPEGSNQPQHF.